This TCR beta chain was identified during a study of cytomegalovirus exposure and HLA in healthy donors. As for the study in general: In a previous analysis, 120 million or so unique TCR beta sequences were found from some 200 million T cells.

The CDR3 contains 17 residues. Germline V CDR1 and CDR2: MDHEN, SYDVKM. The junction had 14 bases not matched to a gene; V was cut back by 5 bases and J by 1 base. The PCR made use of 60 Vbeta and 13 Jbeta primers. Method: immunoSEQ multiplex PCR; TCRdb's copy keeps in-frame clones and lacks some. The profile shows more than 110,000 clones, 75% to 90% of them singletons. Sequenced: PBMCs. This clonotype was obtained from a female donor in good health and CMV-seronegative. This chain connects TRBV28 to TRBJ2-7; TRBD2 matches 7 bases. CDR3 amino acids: CASSPRDLAAESYEQYF. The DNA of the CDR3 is TGTGCCAGCAGTCCGCGCGACCTAGCGGCAGAGTCCTACGAGCAGTACTTC.